The rows below give T cell receptor beta chains drawn from one sample of a study of T cell repertoires in cytomegalovirus infection. Their antigens are not known. Each CDR3 protein gets one entry after TCRdb re-called the reads with MiXCR. Among about 830,000 distinct CDR3 sequences, about 31% were seen once, and the ten largest hold approximately 13%. The source was cultured CD8+ T cells from PBMCs, collected from culture after CMV antigen stimulation. These receptors originate from a human donor in good health (CMV status not recorded). Some clones in this sample may be carry-over from other donors' samples. Each CDR3 is given with its conserved first and last residue. Each record gives: V gene, J gene, D gene, clone size, CDR3 DNA, CDR3 protein. D genes are given only for firm matches. Some rows mark clone size as missing; the rest say once, few, many or name a class of expanded clone.

V: TRBV5-6; J: TRBJ1-1; D: TRBD1; size: few; DNA: TGTGCCAGCAGCTTGGACAGAACAGGGGGGGGGACTGAAGCTTTCTTT; CDR3: CASSLDRTGGGTEAFF
V: TRBV7-6; J: TRBJ2-2; D: .; size: .; DNA: TGTGCCAGCAGCTTATCCCCACAGATGCGGAGCACCGGGGAGCTGTTTTTT; CDR3: CASSLSPQMRSTGELFF
V: TRBV7-2; J: TRBJ1-1; D: .; size: .; DNA: TGTGCCAGCATCCCTGAAGCTTTCTTT; CDR3: CASIPEAFF
V: TRBV6-5; J: TRBJ2-4; D: .; size: .; DNA: TGTGCCAGCAGTTACTCGGGGACGGGCAAAAACATTCAGTACTTC; CDR3: CASSYSGTGKNIQYF
V: TRBV2; J: TRBJ2-2; D: .; size: few; DNA: TGTGCCAGCACCCGGGACCTCGGCACCGGGGAGCTGTTTTTT; CDR3: CASTRDLGTGELFF
V: TRBV14; J: TRBJ2-2; D: .; size: .; DNA: TGTGCCAGCAGCCAATCCGGACGCGGATTACCCGGGGAGCTGTTTTTT; CDR3: CASSQSGRGLPGELFF
V: TRBV7-4; J: TRBJ2-2; D: TRBD1; size: .; DNA: TGTGCCAGCAGCTATATAGACAGGGACGCCGGGGAGCTGTTTTTT; CDR3: CASSYIDRDAGELFF
V: TRBV6-2/TRBV6-3; J: TRBJ2-4; D: TRBD1; size: few; DNA: TGTGCCAGCAGTTATGGGACAGTTCTCCAAAACATTCAGTACTTC; CDR3: CASSYGTVLQNIQYF
V: TRBV12-3/TRBV12-4; J: TRBJ1-1; D: .; size: .; DNA: TGTGCCAGCAGTTCACTGAGAGGGGGAGACAAGAACACTGAAGCTTTCTTT; CDR3: CASSSLRGGDKNTEAFF
V: TRBV5-4; J: TRBJ1-1; D: .; size: .; DNA: TGTGCCAGCAGCCCACTTACCCAGCTGAACACTGAAGCTTTCTTT; CDR3: CASSPLTQLNTEAFF
V: TRBV19; J: TRBJ2-7; D: TRBD1; size: .; DNA: TGTGCCAGTAGTCCTGGACAGGGCGGATGGGAGCAGTACTTC; CDR3: CASSPGQGGWEQYF
V: TRBV9; J: TRBJ1-2; D: .; size: .; DNA: TGTGCCAGCAGCGAAGCGGAGTACCTCTATGGCTACACCTTC; CDR3: CASSEAEYLYGYTF
V: TRBV7-9; J: TRBJ2-3; D: .; size: few; DNA: TGTGCCAGCAGCACCCTCTCGCGGGATGGGTACACAGATACGCAGTATTTT; CDR3: CASSTLSRDGYTDTQYF
V: TRBV6-8; J: TRBJ1-5; D: .; size: .; DNA: TGTGCCAGCAGTCCCGGGGCGATCAATCAGCCCCAGCATTTT; CDR3: CASSPGAINQPQHF
V: TRBV25-1; J: TRBJ2-2; D: .; size: many; DNA: TGTGCCAGCAGTGAATCCAGGGTCACCGGGGAGCTGTTTTTT; CDR3: CASSESRVTGELFF
V: TRBV7-4; J: TRBJ1-1; D: .; size: once; DNA: TGTGCCAGCGCCAGAGCGGACACTGAAGCTTTCTTT; CDR3: CASARADTEAFF
V: TRBV4-3; J: TRBJ2-1; D: .; size: once; DNA: TGCGCCAGCAGCCAAGATCCTCCCCTATTCTACAATGAGCAGTTCTTC; CDR3: CASSQDPPLFYNEQFF
V: TRBV7-6; J: TRBJ2-3; D: TRBD2; size: many; DNA: TGTGCCAGCAGCTTAGTTAGCGGGGACACAGATACGCAGTATTTT; CDR3: CASSLVSGDTDTQYF
V: TRBV28; J: TRBJ2-3; D: .; size: .; DNA: TGTGCCAGCAGTTTGGTGGGTGAAGGTCGCACAGATACGCAGTATTTT; CDR3: CASSLVGEGRTDTQYF
V: TRBV12-3/TRBV12-4; J: TRBJ2-3; D: TRBD1; size: .; DNA: TGTGCCAGCAGTTTTACACCGGGACAGATAGTTTTT; CDR3: CASSFTPGQIVF
V: TRBV4-1; J: TRBJ2-7; D: .; size: few; DNA: TGCGCCAGCAGCCAAGAGGCCCACCCGGGGGAGCAGTACTTC; CDR3: CASSQEAHPGEQYF
V: TRBV7-2; J: TRBJ1-2; D: .; size: many; DNA: TGTGCCAGCAGCCTGTGGACAGATTCTAACTATGGCTACACCTTC; CDR3: CASSLWTDSNYGYTF
V: TRBV27; J: TRBJ1-1; D: .; size: .; DNA: TGTGCCAGCAGTAACCGGACGGGACGTAGCTGGGCTTTCTTT; CDR3: CASSNRTGRSWAFF